The 22 T cell receptor beta chains reported below all come from one sample, sequenced in a study of T cells in Graves' hyperthyroidism and ophthalmopathy. The investigators amplified TCR beta CDR3 regions from RNA transcripts. A set of HTBI primers served as the primers for a first-round RT-PCR of the TCR CDR3. TCRdb re-analysed the multiplex PCR reads in MiXCR, keeping a single row per CDR3 protein. The sample shows 500,000 to 600,000 distinct CDR3 sequences, over 15% of them seen only once. Sequenced input: blood. All receptors come from a woman aged 18-29 years with Graves' hyperthyroidism.

This clonotype was seen only once. The chain is built from TRBV27 and TRBJ2-2, with 7 bases matching TRBD1. The germline CDR1 and CDR2 sequences are MNHEY and SMNVEV (reference sequence). The CDR3 contains 14 residues. V lost 6 bases, J lost 3 bases, and 4 bases stayed unmatched. The CDR3 sequence: CASRGGSHTGELFF. CDR3 in DNA: TGTGCCAGCAGAGGGGGCTCGCACACCGGGGAGCTGTTTTTT.

This clonotype was counted between two and nine times. The chain has TRBV19 and TRBJ2-5; the D gene is possibly TRBD1 (5 bases). The CDR3 length is 13 residues. CDR1 and CDR2 (germline): LNHDA, SQIVND (reference sequence). The germline V and J ends were trimmed by 3 bases and 5 bases, with 10 bases remaining between them. The CDR3 loop is CASSIEAGETQYF. The CDR3 DNA is TGTGCCAGTAGTATCGAGGCAGGGGAGACCCAGTACTTC.

The V and J genes are TRBV12-5 and TRBJ2-1; D is uncertain. This CDR3 spans 13 amino acids. Deletions cut 6 bases from V and 4 bases from J, with 10 bases between. CDR1 and CDR2 from the germline V gene are LGHNT and FRNRAP. The CDR3: CASGEEPYNEQFF. The DNA of the CDR3 is TGTGCTAGTGGCGAGGAACCGTACAATGAGCAGTTCTTC.

There are many counts of this clonotype. The rearrangement uses TRBV28 and TRBJ2-7; 8 positions match TRBD2. CDR3 size: 13 residues. Looked up from germline, CDR1 is MDHEN and CDR2 is SYDVKM. V lost 5 bases and J lost 3; bases outside the gene matches: 3. CDR3 loop: CASSEAGGYEQYF. CDR3 coding DNA: TGTGCCAGCAGTGAGGCGGGAGGCTACGAGCAGTACTTC. The complete variable domain, with remaining parts taken from reference TRBV28 and TRBJ2-7, reads DVKVTQSSRYLVKRTGEKVFLECVQDMDHENMFWYRQDPGLGLRLIYFSYDVKMKEKGDIPEGYSVSREKKERFSLILESASTNQTSMYLCASSEAGGYEQYFGPGTRLTVT.

CDR3 residues: CASSLQGWSETQYF. The CDR3 nucleotides read TGCGCCAGCAGCTTGCAGGGATGGAGTGAGACCCAGTACTTC. This chain joins TRBV5-1 and TRBJ2-5; a possible D gene is TRBD1 (5 bases). The ends were cut back, 1 base at V and 5 bases at J, with 12 bases in the middle. CDR3 length equals 14 residues. The germline gives CDR1 SGHRS, CDR2 YFSETQ. The variable domain in full, completed from reference TRBV5-1 and TRBJ2-5, reads KAGVTQTPRYLIKTRGQQVTLSCSPISGHRSVSWYQQTPGQGLQFLFEYFSETQRNKGNFPGRFSGRQFSNSRSEMNVSTLELGDSALYLCASSLQGWSETQYFGPGTRLLVL.

This clonotype was recorded at least ten times. The chain uses TRBV10-3 and TRBJ2-1; D might be TRBD2 (6 bases). Germline CDR1 and CDR2: ENHRY and SYGVKD. CDR3 length: 14 amino acids. Between the trimmed V and J ends, which lost 11 bases and 4 bases, there was a span of 18 bases. The CDR3 DNA reads TGTGCCTCCTCTAGCGACCAGAAGTACAATGAGCAGTTCTTC. Protein product: CASSSDQKYNEQFF.

This clonotype has just a few counts. This chain uses TRBV19 with TRBJ1-4, with a tentative D call TRBD1 (5 bases). Germline CDR1 LNHDA, CDR2 SQIVND (reference sequence). This CDR3 comprises 14 residues. V lost 7 bases and J 5 bases, leaving 14 bases between the germline ends. The CDR3 region has the DNA TGTGCCAGTACCACGGGACGGCGGAATGAAAAACTGTTTTTT. Encoded protein: CASTTGRRNEKLFF.

This clonotype was found many times. The chain carries TRBV6-2 or TRBV6-3 and TRBJ1-5, with D perhaps matching TRBD1 (5 bases). The CDR3 covers 16 residues. From germline, CDR1 is MNHEY and CDR2 SVGEGT. Trimming took off 2 bases at V and 0 bases at J, with 11 bases between the two ends. The CDR3 nucleotides read TGTGCCAGCAGTTACCGTGGGACGTATAGCAATCAGCCCCAGCATTTT. Protein sequence: CASSYRGTYSNQPQHF.

This clonotype was detected many times. The genes are TRBV7-9 and TRBJ1-1, with D hard to call. The V end lost 3 bases, the J end lost 2 bases, and 7 bases lay between the germline ends. The CDR3 has 13 residues. CDR1 is SEHNR, CDR2 FQNEAQ, per germline (reference sequence). The CDR3, as DNA: TGTGCCAGCAGCTTTGGCCCTAACACTGAAGCTTTCTTT. Its protein product is CASSFGPNTEAFF.

To note about this clonotype: A much larger clonotype is one base distant, so this may be a read error. The chain uses TRBV30 and TRBJ1-2; D is uncertain. This CDR3 region has 11 residues. Between the trimmed V and J ends, which lost 6 bases and 6 bases, there was a span of 11 bases. Germline CDR1 is GTSNPN and CDR2 is SVGIG (reference sequence). CDR3 loop: CACKNLDGYTF. CDR3 coding DNA: TGTGCCTGTAAGAACCTGGATGGCTACACCTTC. Full variable domain (rest looked up from reference TRBV30 and TRBJ1-2): SQTIHQWPATLVQPVGSPLSLECTVEGTSNPNLYWYRQAAGRGLQLLFYSVGIGQISSEVPQNLSASRPQDRQFILSSKKLLLSDSGFYLCACKNLDGYTFGSGTRLTVV.

This rearrangement joins TRBV3-1 to TRBJ1-6, with TRBD1 as a possible D gene (5 bases). Germline V gene lookup returns CDR1 LGHDT and CDR2 YNNKEL (reference sequence). The CDR3 runs to 15 residues. V lost 2 bases and J 9 bases, leaving 14 bases between the germline ends. CDR3 in DNA: TGTGCCAGCAGCCAATGGAACGGTCAGGGTTCACCCCTCCACTTT. This sequence encodes CASSQWNGQGSPLHF. The entire variable domain, with the rest obtained from reference TRBV3-1 and TRBJ1-6, is as follows: DTAVSQTPKYLVTQMGNDKSIKCEQNLGHDTMYWYKQDSKKFLKIMFSYNNKELIINETVPNRFSPKSPDKAHLNLHINSLELGDSAVYFCASSQWNGQGSPLHFGNGTRLTVT.

This clonotype was seen only a few times. This chain joins TRBV4-1 and TRBJ2-1, with unresolved D. The length of the CDR3 is 14 residues. Trimming took off 3 bases at V and 3 bases at J, with 9 bases between the two ends. Per germline, CDR1 MGHRA and CDR2 YSYEKL. In DNA, the CDR3 is TGCGCCAGCAGCCAGGGATCCTTCTACAATGAGCAGTTCTTC. Residues: CASSQGSFYNEQFF.

Ten or more counts support this clonotype. CDR3 DNA: TGTGCCAGTGCCTCAGGGTCAGATACGCAGTATTTT. This codes for CASASGSDTQYF. The chain has TRBV2 and TRBJ2-3; the D gene is possibly TRBD1 (5 bases). Trimming shortened V by 9 bases and J by 4 bases, and 11 bases separated the two germline ends. CDR1 and CDR2 from the germline V gene are SNHLY and FYNNEI. The CDR3 consists of 12 residues.

V and J are TRBV19 and TRBJ2-4; D may be TRBD2 (5 bases). Germline values: CDR1 LNHDA, CDR2 SQIVND (reference sequence). V was clipped by 1 base and J by 2 bases, with 15 bases between them. The CDR3 spans 17 residues. The CDR3 loop reads CASSIAGRGTTKNIQYF. CDR3 bases: TGTGCCAGTAGTATAGCAGGACGGGGTACTACCAAAAACATTCAGTACTTC.

The V and J genes are TRBV19 and TRBJ2-1; D call uncertain. The V gene's germline CDR1 is LNHDA and CDR2 SQIVND (reference sequence). V lost 10 bases to trimming and J lost 8 bases, with 18 bases between them. The CDR3 runs to 13 residues. In DNA, the CDR3 is TGTGCCACCTCGAGGTCCCCCCTCGATGAGCAGTTCTTC. It yields the protein CATSRSPLDEQFF.

The chain links TRBV15 to TRBJ2-3; the match to TRBD2 covers 8 bases. The J segment lost 4 bases and the V segment lost 1 base, leaving 7 bases of the junction unmatched. Germline V gene sequence: CDR1 LNHNV, CDR2 YYDKDF (reference sequence). This CDR3 is built from 16 residues. The CDR3 DNA sequence: TGTGCCACCAGCAGAGTTTCCAGCGGGAGCTCAGATACGCAGTATTTT. The encoded protein is CATSRVSSGSSDTQYF.

The chain uses TRBV2 and TRBJ1-1, with a weak D call TRBD1 (5 bases). The length of the CDR3 is 14 residues. Germline CDR1 and CDR2: SNHLY and FYNNEI. V lost 6 bases and J 3 bases, leaving 14 bases between the germline ends. CDR3 region: CASSALWDDTEAFF. In nucleotides, the CDR3 is TGTGCCAGCAGCGCGCTGTGGGACGACACTGAAGCTTTCTTT.

In this sample, this clonotype turned up a few times. The chain carries TRBV20-1 and TRBJ1-5; D call uncertain. V shed 3 bases and J shed 2 bases, with 11 bases lying between them. This CDR3 has 14 amino acids. Looked up from germline, CDR1 is DFQATT and CDR2 is SNEGSKA (reference sequence). This CDR3 is CSARALGGNQPQHF. In nucleotides, the CDR3 is TGCAGTGCTAGGGCTCTAGGCGGCAATCAGCCCCAGCATTTT.

About this clonotype: This clone may be a read error of a much larger clone one base away. Since the CDR3 does not end with the conserved phenylalanine or tryptophan, this likely comes from a read error. As DNA, the CDR3 is TGCAGCGTGGAAAGACAGGGAATTGAAGCTTTCCTT. Amino acids: CSVERQGIEAFL. The V and J genes are TRBV29-1 and TRBJ1-1; 7 nucleotides agree with TRBD1. The CDR3 is 12 amino acids. Germline V gives CDR1 SQVTM, CDR2 ANQGSEA. V gave up 6 bases and J gave up 7 bases; unmatched junction bases: 8.

Ten or more counts support this clonotype. The chain carries TRBV18 and TRBJ2-5; 8 nucleotides align to TRBD1. This CDR3 contains 15 residues. The V gene end was trimmed by 5 bases and the J gene end by 1 base; junction bases not matched to a gene: 6. Germline-derived CDR1 and CDR2 are KGHSH and LQKENI. This CDR3 reads CASSSTGTGQETQYF. CDR3 nucleotides: TGTGCCAGCTCATCAACCGGGACAGGCCAAGAGACCCAGTACTTC.

This clonotype has at least ten counts. The genes are TRBV9 and TRBJ2-1; 9 nucleotides agree with TRBD2. J was trimmed by 5 bases and V by 4 bases; bases with no gene match: 7. In germline, CDR1 is SGDLS, CDR2 YYNGEE. This CDR3 spans 15 amino acids. Here the CDR3 reads CASSPRLAVDNEQFF. The DNA of the CDR3 is TGTGCCAGCAGCCCGAGACTAGCGGTGGACAATGAGCAGTTCTTC.

On this clonotype itself: An end of the junction differs from the germline gene, which may be a read error. The chain recombines TRBV7-6 with TRBJ2-3; 10 positions agree with TRBD2. CDR3 length: 16 amino acids. CDR1 SGHVS and CDR2 FNYEAQ come from the germline V gene. The CDR3 loop reads CASSLRASGSTDAQYF. The DNA of the CDR3 is TGTGCCAGCAGCTTACGTGCTAGCGGGAGTACAGATGCGCAGTATTTT.